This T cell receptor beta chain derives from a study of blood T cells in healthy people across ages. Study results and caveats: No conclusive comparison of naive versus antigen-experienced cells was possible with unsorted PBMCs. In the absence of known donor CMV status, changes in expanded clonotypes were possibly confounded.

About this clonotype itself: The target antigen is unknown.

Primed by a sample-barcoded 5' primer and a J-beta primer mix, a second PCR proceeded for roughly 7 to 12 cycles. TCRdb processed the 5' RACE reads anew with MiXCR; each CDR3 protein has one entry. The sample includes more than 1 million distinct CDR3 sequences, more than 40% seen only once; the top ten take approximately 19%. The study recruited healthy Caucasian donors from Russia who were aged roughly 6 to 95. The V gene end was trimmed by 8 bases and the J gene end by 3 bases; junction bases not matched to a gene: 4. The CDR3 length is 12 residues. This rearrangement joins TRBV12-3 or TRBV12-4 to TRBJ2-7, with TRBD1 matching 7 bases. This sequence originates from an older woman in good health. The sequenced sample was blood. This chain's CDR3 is CASGTVFYEQYF. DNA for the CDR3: TGTGCCAGCGGGACAGTATTCTACGAGCAGTACTTC.